Reported below is one T cell receptor beta chain. V dropped 5 bases and J dropped 6; count of bases not matched to a gene: 4. The CDR3 spans 14 residues. This specimen comes from a study of CD8 T cells in Susac syndrome. Reverse transcription used about 0.45 to 1 ug RNA and random hexamers. TCRdb reprocessed the immunoSEQ multiplex PCR reads via MiXCR and lists one record per CDR3 protein. The sample has 95,000 to 150,000 distinct CDR3 sequences; approximately 96% are singletons. The diagnostic criteria for definite or probable disease, as recently defined, were met by the patients with Susac syndrome.

The specimen was CD8+ T cells from PBMCs. V usage is TRBV12-3 or TRBV12-4 and J usage is TRBJ2-2, with 9 bases lining up with TRBD2. This receptor was taken from a human donor with Susac syndrome. CDR3 protein: CASSRTSEAGELFF. DNA of the CDR3: TGTGCCAGCAGTAGGACTAGCGAAGCCGGGGAGCTGTTTTTT.